This TCR beta chain was sequenced for a study of blood T cell repertoires in COVID-19. Study-level information: Whether acute or convalescent, the COVID-19 samples came from the United States, Italy and Spain. PBMCs, B-cell-depleted T cells, or T cells provided the cDNA or gDNA that made up the material.

This table comes from immunoSEQ multiplex PCR, and its TCRdb copy is limited to in-frame clones, with some not included. The sample yields a few hundred thousand clones, about 85% seen once. This CDR3 has 13 residues. From germline, CDR1 is WNHNN and CDR2 SYGVQD (reference sequence). V dropped 3 bases and J dropped 8; count of bases not matched to a gene: 5. The receptor's source is a woman aged 18-35 years with acute or convalescent COVID-19. Sequencing was carried out using peripheral blood. The V call is TRBV10-1, the J call TRBJ1-1, with 8 bases aligning to TRBD1. CDR3 nucleotide sequence: TGCGCCAGCAGTGACCCCGGACAGGGCGAAGCTTTCTTT. It yields the protein CASSDPGQGEAFF.